Listed below are T cell receptor beta chains from one sample, sequenced in a study of neurological immune-mediated disorders. TCRdb ran MiXCR on the 5' RACE reads and lists one entry per CDR3 protein. The sample contains tens of thousands of distinct CDR3 sequences, about 7% of which appear only once. The sample was CD4+ T cells from blood. Source of these receptors: a man aged 50-59 years in good health. The CDR3 runs from the conserved cysteine through the conserved F or W. A D gene is named only where the DNA matches it firmly. For some rows the clone size is stated as once, few or many, or as a class when expanded; others skip it.

cdr3_length clone_size j_call v_call d_call cdr3_nt cdr3_aa
12 many TRBJ2-7 TRBV3-1 NA TGTGCCAGCAGCCAAGATCCTTCCGAGCAGTACTTC CASSQDPSEQYF
14 many TRBJ2-7 TRBV28 NA TGTGCCAGCAGATCCCCGCGGAGCTCCTACGAGCAGTACTTC CASRSPRSSYEQYF
16 many TRBJ1-5 TRBV7-2 TRBD1 TGTGCCAGCAGCTTCGGACAGGGGATTCGCAATCAGCCCCAGCATTTT CASSFGQGIRNQPQHF
15 many TRBJ2-7 TRBV10-3 TRBD1 TGTGCCATCAGTGAGTCGGCCGGGACAGGGTACAAGCAGTACTTC CAISESAGTGYKQYF
13 many TRBJ2-7 TRBV6-2/TRBV6-3 NA TGTGCCAGCACCCGCCCCCTCTCCTACGAGCAGTACTTC CASTRPLSYEQYF
15 many TRBJ1-2 TRBV28 TRBD1 TGTGCCAGCAGTCCGGGGGACAGGGGCGTTTCGGGCTACACCTTC CASSPGDRGVSGYTF
12 many TRBJ1-1 TRBV7-9 NA TGTGCCAGCGGCCGACAGAACACTGAAGCTTTCTTT CASGRQNTEAFF
17 many TRBJ2-7 TRBV3-1 TRBD1 TGTGCCAGCAGCCAAGAATCCCGACAGGGGGGGAGAAACGAGCAGTACTTC CASSQESRQGGRNEQYF
16 many TRBJ2-2 TRBV5-5 NA TGTGCCAGCAGCTTGGAACAGCATTCCACCACCGGGGAGCTGTTTTTT CASSLEQHSTTGELFF
19 many TRBJ1-3 TRBV4-1 NA TGCGCCAGCAGCCAATGGGGCAGGTCCCTCCGTGGAACTGGAAACACCATATATTTT CASSQWGRSLRGTGNTIYF
13 many TRBJ1-1 TRBV5-1 NA TGCGCCAGCAGCTTTAACGGGAACACTGAAGCTTTCTTT CASSFNGNTEAFF
13 many TRBJ2-5 TRBV7-3 NA TGTGCCAGCAGCTTAACCCCCGCAGTGGACCAGTACTTC CASSLTPAVDQYF
16 many TRBJ2-5 TRBV4-1 NA TGCGCCAGCAGCCGCAGCGGGCAGATTAACCAAGAGACCCAGTACTTC CASSRSGQINQETQYF
16 many TRBJ2-7 TRBV28 NA TGTGCCAGCAGTCCACTCCGTTGGGGGGCTGGGTACGAGCAGTACTTC CASSPLRWGAGYEQYF
22 many TRBJ2-1 TRBV6-2/TRBV6-3 TRBD2 TGTGCCAGCAGCCGCTCTACAGGGACTAGCGGGCCTACCCTTTCTTCTAACAATGAGCAGTTCTTC CASSRSTGTSGPTLSSNNEQFF
15 few TRBJ2-5 TRBV5-6 TRBD2 TGTGCCAGCAACCGTGGACTAGCTGGCCAAGAGACCCAGTACTTC CASNRGLAGQETQYF
19 many TRBJ2-5 TRBV20-1 NA TGCAGTGCTAGAGATCTCCGGGTGACCGGAAGGGCCCCCGAAGAGACCCAGTACTTC CSARDLRVTGRAPEETQYF
14 many TRBJ1-5 TRBV20-1 TRBD1 TGCAGTGCTCTTATGGGACAGGGTAAGGGGCCCCAGCATTTT CSALMGQGKGPQHF
15 NA TRBJ2-1 TRBV11-2 NA TGTGCCAGCAGCTTCCGCGGGAACTCCTACAATGAGCAGTTCTTC CASSFRGNSYNEQFF
15 many TRBJ2-3 TRBV28 TRBD1 TGTGCCAGCAGTGGACAGGGACTGGGCACAGATACGCAGTATTTT CASSGQGLGTDTQYF
14 many TRBJ2-2 TRBV18 NA TGTGCCAGCTCATCCGTCCCGAACACCGGGGAGCTGTTTTTT CASSSVPNTGELFF
11 many TRBJ2-2 TRBV20-1 TRBD1 TGCAGTGCTTCCGGGACAGGGGGGGTGTTTTTT CSASGTGGVFF
14 few TRBJ2-2 TRBV30 NA TGTGCCTGGAGACCAGGGGCTAACACCGGGGAGCTGTTTTTT CAWRPGANTGELFF
13 NA TRBJ2-7 TRBV7-3 NA TGTGCCAGCAGCGCGGGACCGCACTACGAGCAGTACTTC CASSAGPHYEQYF
13 NA TRBJ2-7 TRBV29-1 NA TGCAGCGTTGTTCTGGCGGGACAATACGAGCAGTACTTC CSVVLAGQYEQYF
16 many TRBJ1-1 TRBV7-9 NA TGTGCCAGCAGCCTAGTGCAGGGGAAACTTAACACTGAAGCTTTCTTT CASSLVQGKLNTEAFF
17 many TRBJ1-6 TRBV30 TRBD1 TGTGCCTGGAGTGCCCGGGGTACTTCCGGGACAGGGAGAGCCCTCCACTTT CAWSARGTSGTGRALHF
13 many TRBJ2-2 TRBV6-1 NA TGTGCCAGCAGACCACTGAACACCGGGGAGCTGTTTTTT CASRPLNTGELFF
13 medium-sized TRBJ2-3 TRBV4-2 NA TGTGCCAGCAGCCAAATTGGGGCAGATACGCAGTATTTT CASSQIGADTQYF
16 many TRBJ2-2 TRBV3-1 TRBD2 TGTGCCAGCAGATACGCACTAGCGGGAACCGGCGGGGAGCTGTTTTTT CASRYALAGTGGELFF
11 many TRBJ2-1 TRBV6-5 NA TGTGCCAGCAGCTATAACAATGAGCAGTTCTTC CASSYNNEQFF
15 many TRBJ2-1 TRBV7-2 TRBD1 TGTGCCAGCAGCTTCGGGACAGGGGGCTACAATGAGCAGTTCTTC CASSFGTGGYNEQFF
14 many TRBJ2-7 TRBV28 NA TGTGCCAGCAGTTCACCGGGACACGGCTACGAGCAGTACTTC CASSSPGHGYEQYF
13 many TRBJ2-7 TRBV6-6 NA TGTGCCAGCAGTTACGAGACTAGCTACGAGCAGTACTTC CASSYETSYEQYF
14 many TRBJ2-7 TRBV20-1 NA TGCAGTGCTAGAGCCGGGACTGGGGCCTACGAGCAGTACTTC CSARAGTGAYEQYF
14 many TRBJ2-3 TRBV6-6 NA TGTGCCAGCAGGGAGGAGCCGACCACAGATACGCAGTATTTT CASREEPTTDTQYF
15 many TRBJ2-7 TRBV7-2 TRBD2 TGTGCCAGCAGCTCCGTAGCGGGAGCCACCTACGAGCAGTACTTC CASSSVAGATYEQYF
15 many TRBJ2-7 TRBV6-5 TRBD2 TGTGCCAGCAGTGAGACTAGCGGGAGGTTTTACGAGCAGTACTTC CASSETSGRFYEQYF
14 many TRBJ1-3 TRBV12-3/TRBV12-4 NA TGTGCCAGCACCATGGGCATCTCTGGAAACACCATATATTTT CASTMGISGNTIYF
14 many TRBJ2-4 TRBV5-1 NA TGCGCCAGCAGCTTAGGACAGTTTGAACACATTCAGTACTTC CASSLGQFEHIQYF
16 many TRBJ2-3 TRBV5-1 TRBD2 TGCGCCAGCAGCCCGGGACTAGCGGTTAGCACAGATACGCAGTATTTT CASSPGLAVSTDTQYF
15 few TRBJ2-4 TRBV28 TRBD2 TGTGCCAGCAGCCCCCCTCAAGGCGCGGGAGGGCCAGGGTACTTC CASSPPQGAGGPGYF
17 many TRBJ2-5 TRBV7-2 TRBD2 TGTGCCAGCAGCCCCCGGGGAGTAGCGGGAGGGAAGGAGACCCAGTACTTC CASSPRGVAGGKETQYF
12 medium-sized TRBJ2-2 TRBV6-5 NA TGTGCCAGCAGTTACCTCGGCGGGGAGCTGTTTTTT CASSYLGGELFF
14 many TRBJ2-2 TRBV5-1 TRBD2 TGCGCCAGCCACACTAGCGCAAACACCGGGGAGCTGTTTTTT CASHTSANTGELFF
11 NA TRBJ2-7 TRBV5-1 NA TGCGCCAGCACCCCCGAGAACGAGCAGTACTTC CASTPENEQYF
18 many TRBJ2-7 TRBV11-1 NA TGTGCCAGCAGCTTAGCTTTTCGCAGGACAGCTGGGGTCTACGAGCAGTACTTC CASSLAFRRTAGVYEQYF
14 many TRBJ2-5 TRBV28 NA TGTGCCAGCAGTTTTCGCTCAGGGCAAGAGACCCAGTACTTC CASSFRSGQETQYF
14 NA TRBJ1-5 TRBV18 NA TGTGCCAACTCACTACCCTCGGGGAATCAGCCCCAGCATTTT CANSLPSGNQPQHF
14 many TRBJ2-5 TRBV5-1 NA TGCGCCAGCAGCTTGAAAAGCGGGCAAGAGACCCAGTACTTC CASSLKSGQETQYF
13 many TRBJ2-7 TRBV12-3/TRBV12-4 TRBD2 TGTGCCAGCACGTTAGCGGGCTCCTACGAGCAGTACTTC CASTLAGSYEQYF
15 many TRBJ2-2 TRBV30 TRBD1 TGTGCCTGGAGTTCGGGACAGGGGTCTACCGGGGAGCTGTTTTTT CAWSSGQGSTGELFF
13 NA TRBJ2-1 TRBV20-1 TRBD2 TGCAGTGCAATGGGACTAGCCGGGGATGAGCAGTTCTTC CSAMGLAGDEQFF
15 many TRBJ1-1 TRBV5-1 NA TGCGCCAGCAGCTTGAGGGTGAGCGGGAGTACTGAAGCTTTCTTT CASSLRVSGSTEAFF
14 many TRBJ2-2 TRBV5-1 NA TGCGCCAGCAGCTCCAGGGTTCTCGCCGGGGAGCTGTTTTTT CASSSRVLAGELFF
14 many TRBJ2-5 TRBV5-1 NA TGCGCCAGCAGTCCGAGCGGTCCCCAAGAGACCCAGTACTTC CASSPSGPQETQYF
15 medium-sized TRBJ2-2 TRBV5-1 NA TGCGCCAGCAGCCCCTCTGGCAGACCCACCGGGGAGCTGTTTTTT CASSPSGRPTGELFF
15 many TRBJ1-2 TRBV20-1 NA TGCAGTGCTACCGGGACGAGTGCATATGGCTATGGCTACACCTTC CSATGTSAYGYGYTF
12 many TRBJ1-2 TRBV3-1 NA TGTGCCAGCAGCCAAGGAGGGGTTGGCTACACCTTC CASSQGGVGYTF
13 many TRBJ1-5 TRBV18 NA TGTGCCAGCTCACCAGGTACGAATCAGCCCCAGCATTTT CASSPGTNQPQHF